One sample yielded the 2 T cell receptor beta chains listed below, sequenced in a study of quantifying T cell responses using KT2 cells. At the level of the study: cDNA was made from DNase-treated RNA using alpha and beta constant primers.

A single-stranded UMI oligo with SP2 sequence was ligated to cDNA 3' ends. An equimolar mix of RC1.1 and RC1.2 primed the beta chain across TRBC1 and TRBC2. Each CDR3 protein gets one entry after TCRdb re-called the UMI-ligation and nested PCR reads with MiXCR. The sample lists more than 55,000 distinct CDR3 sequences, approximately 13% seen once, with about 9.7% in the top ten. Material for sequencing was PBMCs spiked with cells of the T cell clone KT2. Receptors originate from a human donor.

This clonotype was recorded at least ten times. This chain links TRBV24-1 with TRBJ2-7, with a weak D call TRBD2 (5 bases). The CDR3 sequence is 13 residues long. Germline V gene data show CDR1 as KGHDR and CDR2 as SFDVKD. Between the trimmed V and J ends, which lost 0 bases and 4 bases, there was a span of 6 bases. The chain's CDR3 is CATSDLRGYEQYF. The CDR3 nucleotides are TGTGCCACCAGTGATTTGCGGGGATACGAGCAGTACTTC.

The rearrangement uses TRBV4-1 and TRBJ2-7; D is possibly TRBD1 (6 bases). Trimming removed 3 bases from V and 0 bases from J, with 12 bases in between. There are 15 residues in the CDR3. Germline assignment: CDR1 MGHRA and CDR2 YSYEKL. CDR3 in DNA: TGCGCCAGCAGCCAGGAGGACAGTTCCTCCTACGAGCAGTACTTC. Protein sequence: CASSQEDSSSYEQYF.